This T cell receptor beta chain originates from a study of OX40 agonist ivuxolimab in advanced cancers. This clone was observed a single time. Data came from immunoSEQ multiplex PCR; TCRdb stores just in-frame clones and leaves some out. This sample yields tens of thousands of clones, of which roughly 90% are seen a single time; approximately 0.3% belongs to the top ten. The material sequenced was CD4+ or CD8+ T cells sorted from blood, taken in a trial of the OX40 agonist ivuxolimab. This receptor was taken from an adult with an advanced solid tumor such as melanoma, head and neck, liver or kidney cancer.

CDR3 sequence reads: CAISEVEGDRAFF. The DNA of the CDR3 is TGTGCCATCAGTGAGGTCGAGGGGGATAGAGCTTTCTTT. The J gene is TRBJ1-1, the V gene TRBV10-3, with D possibly being TRBD1 (6 bases). V gave up 2 bases and J gave up 10 bases, with 14 bases separating them. The CDR3 covers 13 residues. Germline CDR1 is ENHRY and CDR2 is SYGVKD.